This note documents a single T cell receptor beta chain sequence. The antigen remains unidentified. Other nucleotide sequences from this sample produce the same CDR3. Profiled with immunoSEQ multiplex PCR; TCRdb holds only in-frame clones, not every one. Of 95,000 or so clones in the sample, 70% to 90% were seen once. Collection occurred without any documented infections or immune events in donors. The sample comes from a study of identifying expanded T cells in peripheral blood. Study-level results: About 1.2 clones differed between technical replicates, versus approximately 17 and 20 over time. Clone count variance between approximately two-week samples rose with total template count.

Germline values: CDR1 SGHAT, CDR2 FQNNGV. With 1 base removed from V and 3 bases from J, the gap between germline ends came to 7 bases. The CDR3 spans 13 residues. The TCR was taken from a person aged 18-69 years in good health. The chain joins TRBV11-2 to TRBJ2-7; D not resolved. Sequenced: blood. The CDR3 nucleotides read TGTGCCAGCAGCTTAGGGCAGAGCTACGAGCAGTACTTC. Its translation is CASSLGQSYEQYF. Drawing the rest from reference TRBV11-2 and TRBJ2-7, the complete variable domain is EAGVAQSPRYKIIEKRQSVAFWCNPISGHATLYWYQQILGQGPKLLIQFQNNGVVDDSQLPKDRFSAERLKGVDSTLKIQPAKLEDSAVYLCASSLGQSYEQYFGPGTRLTVT.